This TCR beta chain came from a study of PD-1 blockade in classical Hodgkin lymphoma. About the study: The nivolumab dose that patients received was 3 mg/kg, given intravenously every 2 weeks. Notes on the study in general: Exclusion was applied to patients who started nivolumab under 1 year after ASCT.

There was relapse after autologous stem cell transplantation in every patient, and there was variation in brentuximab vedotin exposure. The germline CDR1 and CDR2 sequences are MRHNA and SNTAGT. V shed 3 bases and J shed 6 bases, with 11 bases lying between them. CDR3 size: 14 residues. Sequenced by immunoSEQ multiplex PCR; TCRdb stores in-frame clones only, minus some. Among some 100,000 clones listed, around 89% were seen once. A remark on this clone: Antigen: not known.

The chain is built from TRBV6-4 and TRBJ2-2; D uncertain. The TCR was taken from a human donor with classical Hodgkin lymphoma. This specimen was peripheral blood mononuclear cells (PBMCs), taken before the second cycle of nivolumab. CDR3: CASSDLHGAGELFF. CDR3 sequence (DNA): TGTGCCAGCAGTGATCTTCATGGGGCCGGGGAGCTGTTTTTT.